This passage covers 22 T cell receptor beta chains from one sample sequenced in a study of cytomegalovirus exposure and HLA in healthy donors. The data were produced by immunoSEQ multiplex PCR, yet TCRdb's version contains in-frame clones alone and is incomplete. The profile shows some 150,000 clones, around 90% of them singletons. The sample consisted of PBMCs. Receptors originate from a young man in good health and CMV-seropositive.

The chain couples TRBV10-3 to TRBJ2-1, with 11 bases that match TRBD2. V lost 3 bases, J lost 7 bases, and 23 bases stayed unmatched. There are 21 residues in the CDR3. Germline V gives CDR1 ENHRY, CDR2 SYGVKD. As DNA, the CDR3 is TGTGCCATCAGTGACCAGCCGGGACTAGCGGTACTCCGGGAAAAAGGGAATGAGCAGTTCTTC. This encodes CAISDQPGLAVLREKGNEQFF.

The chain employs TRBV7-9 and TRBJ1-3; D is unresolved. CDR1 SEHNR and CDR2 FQNEAQ come from the germline V gene (reference sequence). V lost 5 bases and J lost 0, with 8 bases in between. CDR3 size: 14 residues. CDR3: CASSGQNSGNTIYF. For the CDR3, the DNA is TGTGCCAGCAGCGGTCAGAACTCTGGAAACACCATATATTTT.

V and J are TRBV29-1 and TRBJ1-1; D is ambiguous. Germline values: CDR1 SQVTM, CDR2 ANQGSEA. Trimming shortened V by 2 bases and J by 7 bases, and 11 bases separated the two germline ends. This CDR3 region has 12 residues. The CDR3 protein is CSVEILADEAFF. CDR3 bases: TGCAGCGTTGAAATCTTGGCGGATGAAGCTTTCTTT.

CDR3 in DNA: TGTGCCAGCAGCGTCGGGGGAGGATCCTCTGGGGCCAACGTCCTGACTTTC. Residues: CASSVGGGSSGANVLTF. The J gene is TRBJ2-6, the V gene TRBV9; a weak D match, TRBD2 (6 bases). V was cut by 2 bases and J by 0 bases, with 12 bases left in between. CDR3 size: 17 residues. CDR1 SGDLS and CDR2 YYNGEE come from the germline V gene.

The chain combines TRBV12-5 with TRBJ2-2; TRBD2 matches 8 bases. Germline V gene lookup returns CDR1 LGHNT and CDR2 FRNRAP. The CDR3 is 17 residues long. The V segment lost 5 bases and the J segment 6 bases; nucleotides outside the gene matches: 14. The DNA of the CDR3 is TGTGCTAGTGGTCCCCCCTTGGAGCGGGAGAGATCCGGGGAGCTGTTTTTT. Encoded protein: CASGPPLERERSGELFF.

This rearrangement joins TRBV2 to TRBJ1-5; no clear D. Deletions cut 2 bases from V and 3 bases from J, with 11 bases between. Per the germline V gene, CDR1 is SNHLY and CDR2 is FYNNEI. The CDR3 has 15 amino acids. The CDR3, as DNA: TGTGCCAGCAGTGAACTATCCCGGGACAATCAGCCCCAGCATTTT. Amino acids: CASSELSRDNQPQHF.

J is TRBJ2-1 and V is TRBV25-1; unclear D gene. V was trimmed by 0 bases and J by 4 bases, leaving 7 bases between them. The CDR3 has 14 residues. Germline CDR1 and CDR2: MGHDK and SYGVNS. The CDR3 sequence is CASSEYKEYNEQFF. In DNA form, the CDR3 reads TGTGCCAGCAGTGAATATAAGGAGTACAATGAGCAGTTCTTC.

This rearrangement joins TRBV19 to TRBJ2-2; D gene ambiguous. The V gene's germline CDR1 is LNHDA and CDR2 SQIVND (reference sequence). V lost 3 bases and J 9 bases, leaving 11 bases between the germline ends. This CDR3 region has 13 residues. The CDR3 DNA follows: TGTGCCAGTAGTATTGGCCGATCCAGGGAGCTGTTTTTT. Translation: CASSIGRSRELFF.

This rearrangement joins TRBV20-1 to TRBJ2-2; D is possibly TRBD2 (5 bases). Trimming stripped 5 bases from V and 10 bases from J, with 11 bases between. The V gene's germline CDR1 is DFQATT and CDR2 SNEGSKA (reference sequence). The CDR3 has 11 amino acids. The CDR3 coding sequence is TGCAGTGCTCCTCTAGCCCTGGAGCTGTTTTTT. Residues: CSAPLALELFF.

The chain has TRBV27 and TRBJ2-1, with a tentative D call TRBD1 (6 bases). The CDR3 runs to 14 residues. The V and J ends lost 6 bases and 4 bases respectively, with 13 bases between them. CDR1 and CDR2 (germline): MNHEY, SMNVEV (reference sequence). This CDR3 reads CASRPRGTYNEQFF. The DNA for the CDR3 is TGTGCCAGCAGGCCGCGTGGGACATACAATGAGCAGTTCTTC.

The chain couples TRBV19 to TRBJ1-5; the match to TRBD1 covers 7 bases. The CDR3 is 15 residues long. V shed 3 bases and J 6 bases; nucleotides not matched to a gene: 8. CDR1 is LNHDA, CDR2 SQIVND, per germline (reference sequence). The CDR3 nucleotides read TGTGCCAGTAGTATGGGTCAGGGGGGTGTTCAGCCCCAGCATTTT. Translation gives CASSMGQGGVQPQHF.

J is TRBJ1-2 and V is TRBV21-1; TRBD1 is taken as the D call from the table, unchecked against the DNA. TRBV21-1 is flagged as a pseudogene. The CDR3 is 16 amino acids. CDR3 nucleotide sequence: TGTGCCAGCAGCAAAGGGTCTCACCCAGAAAACTATGGCTACACCTTC. Its translation: CASSKGSHPENYGYTF.

The V gene is TRBV28, the J gene TRBJ2-3; weak D call: TRBD2 (5 bases). Germline V lookup: CDR1 MDHEN, CDR2 SYDVKM. Trimming took off 2 bases at V and 2 bases at J, with 8 bases between the two ends. CDR3 length: 14 amino acids. In DNA form, the CDR3 reads TGTGCCAGCAGTTTACCGAGGGACACAGATACGCAGTATTTT. The encoded protein is CASSLPRDTDTQYF. Using reference TRBV28 and TRBJ2-3 for the parts outside the CDR3, the full variable domain is DVKVTQSSRYLVKRTGEKVFLECVQDMDHENMFWYRQDPGLGLRLIYFSYDVKMKEKGDIPEGYSVSREKKERFSLILESASTNQTSMYLCASSLPRDTDTQYFGPGTRLTVL.

The rearrangement links TRBV4-2 to TRBJ1-4; the D gene is possibly TRBD1 (5 bases). V shed 0 bases and J shed 5 bases, with 13 bases lying between them. There are 16 residues in the CDR3. CDR1 LGHNA and CDR2 YNFKEQ come from the germline V gene. In DNA, the CDR3 is TGTGCCAGCAGCCAAGATCGGGGGGACGGGAATGAAAAACTGTTTTTT. Translated, it gives CASSQDRGDGNEKLFF.

This chain connects TRBV6-1 to TRBJ2-1, with D maybe TRBD2 (6 bases). Trimming removed 5 bases at V and 4 bases at J, with 15 bases between. The CDR3 is made up of 15 amino acids. Germline CDR1 and CDR2: MNHNS and SASEGT. The CDR3 loop is CASSSRDLKYNEQFF. As DNA, the CDR3 is TGTGCCAGCAGTTCCCGGGACTTAAAATACAATGAGCAGTTCTTC.

The chain employs TRBV5-6 and TRBJ2-7; 8 positions match TRBD2. Germline V gives CDR1 SGHDT, CDR2 YYEEEE. J gave up 0 bases and V 4 bases, and 6 bases lay outside the gene matches. The CDR3 covers 15 residues. DNA of the CDR3: TGTGCCAGCAGCCTAATAGCGGGATTCTCCTACGAGCAGTACTTC. This gives the protein CASSLIAGFSYEQYF.

The genes are TRBV27 and TRBJ2-4; 8 bases match TRBD1. This CDR3 has 15 amino acids. Unmatched junction bases numbered 9, after V lost 3 bases and J lost 8 bases. Germline-derived CDR1 and CDR2 are MNHEY and SMNVEV (reference sequence). The CDR3 loop is CASSFLRTGSDIQYF. The CDR3 DNA follows: TGTGCCAGCAGTTTCCTAAGGACAGGGTCGGACATTCAGTACTTC.

A few counts support this clone. The chain recombines TRBV7-9 with TRBJ1-2, with 10 bases lining up with TRBD1. Trimming removed 6 bases from V and 3 bases from J; junction bases left unmatched: 10. The CDR3 consists of 16 residues. CDR1 is SEHNR and CDR2 is FQNEAQ in the germline V gene (reference sequence). This CDR3 is CASRPLTGTGDYGYTF. For the CDR3, the DNA is TGTGCCAGCAGGCCGTTAACCGGGACAGGGGACTATGGCTACACCTTC.

V usage is TRBV14 and J usage is TRBJ2-7; D might be TRBD1 (6 bases). The CDR3 totals 15 residues. V lost 4 bases, J lost 4 bases, and 17 bases lay in between. Germline CDR1 SGHDN, CDR2 FVKESK. CDR3 in DNA: TGTGCCAGCAGCCCCTTGTCCGGGACAATTTACGAGCAGTACTTC. Its translation is CASSPLSGTIYEQYF.

The rearrangement joins TRBV19 to TRBJ2-3; D is undetermined. Deletions cut 6 bases from V and 0 bases from J, with 4 bases between. The CDR3 extends over 12 amino acids. Germline CDR1 LNHDA, CDR2 SQIVND (reference sequence). In nucleotides, the CDR3 is TGTGCCAGTAGCGGGAGCACAGATACGCAGTATTTT. Translating it yields CASSGSTDTQYF.

This clone was detected a few times. The genes are TRBV6-5 and TRBJ2-2, with 9 bases fitting TRBD1. Trimming at V came to 4 bases and at J to 4 bases, leaving 7 bases not matched to a gene. Germline loops: CDR1 MNHEY, CDR2 SVGAGI. This CDR3 region has 16 residues. The CDR3, as DNA: TGTGCCAGCAGTTCGTTACCGGGACAGGGCACCGGGGAGCTGTTTTTT. This translates into CASSSLPGQGTGELFF.

The CDR3 nucleotides read TGTGCCAGCAGCCTCGGGACTTACGAGCAGTACTTC. As protein: CASSLGTYEQYF. The rearrangement links TRBV5-6 to TRBJ2-7; TRBD2 is a possible D gene (6 bases). This CDR3 spans 12 amino acids. The V end was cut by 4 bases, the J end by 4 bases, with 9 bases between. CDR1 and CDR2 (germline): SGHDT, YYEEEE.